The 2 T cell receptor beta chains listed next were all sequenced from one sample in a study of T cell responses to AZD1222 COVID-19 vaccine (dated by TCRdb to the early 2020s). Sample time point, as interpreted from the label and publication: sample from adult after SARS-CoV-2 infection, after symptom onset. Libraries were made using the immunoSEQ multiplex PCR assay. As stored in TCRdb, this immuneACCESS dataset retains in-frame rearrangements with V and J assigned. A fraction of the clones does not appear; measured against another copy, unresolved V genes explain less than half of the discrepancy, and the remainder lacks a known reason. Here the sample has 140,000 to 150,000 clones; 90% to 95% occur a single time. Of the sample, around 12% falls within the top ten clones. This sample comprised peripheral blood, obtained after recovery from COVID-19. The receptors come from an adult who had recovered from COVID-19.

The table lists this clone with a count of one. The rearrangement links TRBV5-1 to TRBJ2-5, with 11 bases lining up with TRBD2. This CDR3 is built from 17 residues. The junction had 9 bases not matched to a gene; V was cut back by 4 bases and J by 1 base. The germline V gene encodes CDR1 SGHRS and CDR2 YFSETQ. The CDR3: CASSGSGRAGLQETQYF. The CDR3, as DNA: TGCGCCAGCAGCGGTAGCGGGAGGGCCGGGCTCCAAGAGACCCAGTACTTC.

This clone appeared a few times. CDR3 loop: CASSLDEREDYNEQFF. Here the CDR3 DNA reads TGTGCCAGCAGCTTAGATGAGCGGGAAGACTACAATGAGCAGTTCTTC. The chain is built from TRBV7-2 and TRBJ2-1; 7 nucleotides agree with TRBD2. Trimming took 1 base from V and 3 from J; bases not matched to a gene: 6. CDR3 length: 16 amino acids. Germline V CDR1 and CDR2: SGHTA, FQGNSA. Complete variable domain (other parts from reference TRBV7-2 and TRBJ2-1): GAGVSQSPSNKVTEKGKDVELRCDPISGHTALYWYRQSLGQGLEFLIYFQGNSAPDKSGLPSDRFSAERTGGSVSTLTIQRTQQEDSAVYLCASSLDEREDYNEQFFGPGTRLTVL.